One T cell receptor (beta chain) is described in this entry. The table came from immunoSEQ multiplex PCR; TCRdb's copy has only in-frame clones and leaves some out. The table lists some 110,000 clones, over 75% of them singletons. The sample comes from a study of control samples from healthy donors and cancer patients. This CDR3 is built from 14 residues. Trimming removed 5 bases from V and 5 bases from J; junction bases left unmatched: 3. Germline assignment: CDR1 LNHDA and CDR2 SQIVND (reference sequence). V gene TRBV19 combines with J gene TRBJ1-5, with 10 nucleotides matching TRBD1. The sequence derives from a woman aged 50 to 60 with colorectal cancer. The sequenced material came from PBMCs. The CDR3 region is CASSGTGDDQPQHF. CDR3 DNA: TGTGCCAGTAGTGGGACAGGGGATGATCAGCCCCAGCATTTT.